A single TCR beta chain is shown here with its context. The antigen remains unidentified. The source of the sample is a study of molecular identifiers for immune sequencing clone quantification. Study-level findings and limits: Clones carrying above 20 RNA copies accounted for over 98% of effector molecules, under 1% in naive cells. Identical TCR molecules sharing a barcode could underestimate highly expanded clone sizes.

V lost 1 base, J lost 2 bases, and 15 bases stayed unmatched. This CDR3 comprises 19 residues. Germline CDR1 and CDR2: SGHTA and FQGNSA. Using 10%, 30% or 50% RNA, naive CD8 libraries were derived from around 20,000 to 1,000,000 sorted cells. CD8+CD4-CCR7+CD45RA+ cells were sorted as naive CD8 T cells. TCRdb itself ran the PCR reads through MiXCR, one entry per CDR3 protein. The repertoire holds approximately 97,000 distinct CDR3 sequences, approximately 25% seen once, with roughly 0.94% in the top ten. The source is a human donor in good health. Some libraries in this study had Jurkat cell RNA spiked in. V usage is TRBV7-2 and J usage is TRBJ2-7, with TRBD2 identical over 9 bases. Input material: naive CD8+ T cells from blood, with Jurkat cell RNA spiked in. As for subset: FACS-sorted CD8+CD4-CCR7+CD45RA+ naive T cells. The CDR3 reads CASSLVTGGGLAFTYEQYF. For the CDR3, the DNA is TGTGCCAGCAGCTTAGTTACCGGGGGGGGACTAGCCTTTACCTACGAGCAGTACTTC.